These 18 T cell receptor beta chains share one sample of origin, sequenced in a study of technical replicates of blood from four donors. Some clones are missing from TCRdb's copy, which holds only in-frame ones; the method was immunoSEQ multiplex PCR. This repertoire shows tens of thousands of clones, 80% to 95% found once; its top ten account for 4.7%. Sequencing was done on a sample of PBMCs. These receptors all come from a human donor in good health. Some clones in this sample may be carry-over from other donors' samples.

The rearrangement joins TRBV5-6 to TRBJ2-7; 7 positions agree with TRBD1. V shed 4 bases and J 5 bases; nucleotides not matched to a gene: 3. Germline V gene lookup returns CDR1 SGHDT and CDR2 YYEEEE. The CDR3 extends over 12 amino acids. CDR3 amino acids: CASSPGQDEQYF. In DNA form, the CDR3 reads TGTGCCAGCAGCCCTGGACAGGACGAGCAGTACTTC.

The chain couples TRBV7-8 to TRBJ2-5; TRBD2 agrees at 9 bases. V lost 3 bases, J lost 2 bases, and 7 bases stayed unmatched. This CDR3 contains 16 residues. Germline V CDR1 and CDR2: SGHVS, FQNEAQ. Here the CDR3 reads CASSFQIAGEQETQYF. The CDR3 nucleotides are TGTGCCAGCAGCTTCCAAATAGCGGGGGAGCAAGAGACCCAGTACTTC.

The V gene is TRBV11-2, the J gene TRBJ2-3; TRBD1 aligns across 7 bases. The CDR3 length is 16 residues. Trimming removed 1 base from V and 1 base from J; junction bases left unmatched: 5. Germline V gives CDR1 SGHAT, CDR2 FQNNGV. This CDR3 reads CASSLVLGGRTDTQYF. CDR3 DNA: TGTGCCAGCAGCTTAGTTCTAGGGGGCCGCACAGATACGCAGTATTTT.

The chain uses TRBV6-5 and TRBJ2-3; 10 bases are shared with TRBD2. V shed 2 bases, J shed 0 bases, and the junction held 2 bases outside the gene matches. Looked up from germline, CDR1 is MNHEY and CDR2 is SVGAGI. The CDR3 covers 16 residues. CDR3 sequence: CASSYGSGGSTDTQYF. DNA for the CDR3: TGTGCCAGCAGTTACGGTAGCGGGGGGAGCACAGATACGCAGTATTTT.

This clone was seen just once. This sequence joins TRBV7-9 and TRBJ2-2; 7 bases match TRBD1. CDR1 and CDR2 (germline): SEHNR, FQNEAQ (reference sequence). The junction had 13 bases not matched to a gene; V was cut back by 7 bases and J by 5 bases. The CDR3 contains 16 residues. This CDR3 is CASILAGPGGTGELFF. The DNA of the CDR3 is TGTGCCAGCATCCTAGCAGGTCCAGGGGGAACCGGGGAGCTGTTTTTT.

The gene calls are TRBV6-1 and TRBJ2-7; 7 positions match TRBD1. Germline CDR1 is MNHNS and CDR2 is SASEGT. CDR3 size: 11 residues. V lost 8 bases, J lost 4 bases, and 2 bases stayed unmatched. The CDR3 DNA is TGTGCCAGCGGACAGGTGTACGAGCAGTACTTC. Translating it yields CASGQVYEQYF.

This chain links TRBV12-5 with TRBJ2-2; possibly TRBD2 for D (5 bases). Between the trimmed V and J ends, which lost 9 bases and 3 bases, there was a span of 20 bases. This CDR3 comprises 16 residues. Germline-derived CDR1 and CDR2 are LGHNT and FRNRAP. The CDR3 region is CARRQNGPRDTGELFF. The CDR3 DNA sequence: TGTGCTAGAAGACAAAACGGGCCGAGGGACACCGGGGAGCTGTTTTTT.

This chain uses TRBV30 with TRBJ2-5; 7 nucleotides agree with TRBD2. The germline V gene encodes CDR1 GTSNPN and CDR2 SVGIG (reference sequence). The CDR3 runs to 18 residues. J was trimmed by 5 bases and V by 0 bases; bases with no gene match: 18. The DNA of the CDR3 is TGTGCCTGGAGTGTACTGGGCGGGAGAGGGGAGGACTGGGAGACCCAGTACTTC. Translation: CAWSVLGGRGEDWETQYF.

For the CDR3, the DNA is TGTGCCAGCAGTTACACAGGGGCGGCAGGACAGCCCCAGCATTTT. It is translated as CASSYTGAAGQPQHF. This sequence joins TRBV6-5 and TRBJ1-5, with 7 bases fitting TRBD1. With V trimmed by 2 bases and J by 7 bases, 8 bases remained unmatched. The germline CDR1 and CDR2 sequences are MNHEY and SVGAGI. CDR3 length equals 15 residues.

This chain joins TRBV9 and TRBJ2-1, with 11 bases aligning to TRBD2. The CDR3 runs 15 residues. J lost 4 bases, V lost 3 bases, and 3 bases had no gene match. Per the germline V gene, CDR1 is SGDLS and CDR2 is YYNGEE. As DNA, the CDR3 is TGTGCCAGCAGCGGGGGACTAGCGGCATACAATGAGCAGTTCTTC. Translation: CASSGGLAAYNEQFF.

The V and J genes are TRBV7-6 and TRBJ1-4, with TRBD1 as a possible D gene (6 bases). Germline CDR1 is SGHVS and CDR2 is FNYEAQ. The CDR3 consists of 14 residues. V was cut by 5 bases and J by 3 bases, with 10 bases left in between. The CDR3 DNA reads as TGTGCCAGCAGCCAGGGGTGGGCTAATGAAAAACTGTTTTTT. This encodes CASSQGWANEKLFF.

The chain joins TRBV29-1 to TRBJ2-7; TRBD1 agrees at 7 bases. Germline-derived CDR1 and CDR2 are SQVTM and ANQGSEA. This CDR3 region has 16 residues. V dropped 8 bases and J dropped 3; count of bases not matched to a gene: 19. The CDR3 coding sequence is TGCAGCCACCCAAACGACAGGGACCTTTTTATCTACGAGCAGTACTTC. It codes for CSHPNDRDLFIYEQYF.

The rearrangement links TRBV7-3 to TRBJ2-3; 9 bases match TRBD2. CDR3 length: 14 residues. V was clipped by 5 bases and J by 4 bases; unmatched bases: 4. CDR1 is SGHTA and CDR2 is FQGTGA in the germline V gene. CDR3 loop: CASSPGLAADTQYF. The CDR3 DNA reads TGTGCCAGCAGCCCGGGACTAGCCGCAGATACGCAGTATTTT.

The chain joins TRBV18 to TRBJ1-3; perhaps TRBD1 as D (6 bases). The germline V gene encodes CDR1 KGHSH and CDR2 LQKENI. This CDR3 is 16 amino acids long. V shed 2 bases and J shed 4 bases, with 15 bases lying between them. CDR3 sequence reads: CASSPGAGAQGNTIYF. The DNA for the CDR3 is TGTGCCAGCTCACCAGGAGCGGGGGCGCAAGGAAACACCATATATTTT. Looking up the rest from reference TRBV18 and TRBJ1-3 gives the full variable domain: NAGVMQNPRHLVRRRGQEARLRCSPMKGHSHVYWYRQLPEEGLKFMVYLQKENIIDESGMPKERFSAEFPKEGPSILRIQQVVRGDSAAYFCASSPGAGAQGNTIYFGEGSWLTVV.

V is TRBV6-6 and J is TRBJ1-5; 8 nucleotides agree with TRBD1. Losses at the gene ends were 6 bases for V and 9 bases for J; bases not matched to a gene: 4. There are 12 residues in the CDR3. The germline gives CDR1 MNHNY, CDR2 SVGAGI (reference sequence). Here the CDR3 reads CASRQGVMPQHF. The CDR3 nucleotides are TGTGCCAGCAGACAGGGGGTTATGCCCCAGCATTTT.

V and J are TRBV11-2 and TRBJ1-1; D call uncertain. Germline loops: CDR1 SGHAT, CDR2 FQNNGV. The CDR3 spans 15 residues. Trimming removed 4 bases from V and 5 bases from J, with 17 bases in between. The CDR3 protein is CASSSVRGRGTEAFF. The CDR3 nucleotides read TGTGCCAGCAGCTCGGTTAGAGGGAGAGGGACTGAAGCTTTCTTT.

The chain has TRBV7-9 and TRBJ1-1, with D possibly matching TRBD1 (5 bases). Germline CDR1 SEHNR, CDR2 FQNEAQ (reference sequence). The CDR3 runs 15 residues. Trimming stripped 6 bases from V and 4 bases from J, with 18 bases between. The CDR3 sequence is CASRSRLGEATEAFF. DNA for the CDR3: TGTGCCAGCAGGTCCCGCTTAGGGGAGGCCACTGAAGCTTTCTTT. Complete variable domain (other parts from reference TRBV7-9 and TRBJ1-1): DTGVSQNPRHKITKRGQNVTFRCDPISEHNRLYWYRQTLGQGPEFLTYFQNEAQLEKSRLLSDRFSAERPKGSFSTLEIQRTEQGDSAMYLCASRSRLGEATEAFFGQGTRLTVV.

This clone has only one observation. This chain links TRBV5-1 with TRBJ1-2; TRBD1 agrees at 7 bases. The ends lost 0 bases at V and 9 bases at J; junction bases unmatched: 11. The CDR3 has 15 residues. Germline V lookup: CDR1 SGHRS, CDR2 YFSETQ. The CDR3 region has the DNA TGCGCCAGCAGCTTGGCCGAGGACAGGCGGATGAGCTACACCTTC. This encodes CASSLAEDRRMSYTF. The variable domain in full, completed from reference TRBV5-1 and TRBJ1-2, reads KAGVTQTPRYLIKTRGQQVTLSCSPISGHRSVSWYQQTPGQGLQFLFEYFSETQRNKGNFPGRFSGRQFSNSRSEMNVSTLELGDSALYLCASSLAEDRRMSYTFGSGTRLTVV.